Following are 25 T cell receptor beta chains from one sample sequenced in a study of response to subunit inactivated influenza vaccine. TCRdb reprocessed the RT-PCR reads via MiXCR and lists one record per CDR3 protein. The sample shows 860,000 or so distinct CDR3 sequences, approximately 21% of them seen only once. Sample: PBMCs from blood, taken about 5 days after vaccination. The receptors stem from a man over 45 who received an inactivated influenza vaccine.

This chain uses TRBV18 with TRBJ2-7; 11 nucleotides match TRBD2. Per germline, CDR1 KGHSH and CDR2 LQKENI. This CDR3 region has 16 residues. V was pared by 3 bases and J by 4 bases, with 8 bases of the junction left unmatched. DNA for the CDR3: TGTGCCAGCTCACCTGATAGCGGGAGGGCTCTTTACGAGCAGTACTTC. Translating it yields CASSPDSGRALYEQYF.

This clonotype was picked up many times. This rearrangement joins TRBV12-3 or TRBV12-4 to TRBJ2-2; no clear D. V lost 6 bases, J lost 1 base, and 6 bases lay in between. The CDR3 sequence is 13 residues long. The CDR3 loop is CASSRRNTGELFF. In DNA form, the CDR3 reads TGTGCCAGCAGCCGCAGGAACACCGGGGAGCTGTTTTTT.

The chain has TRBV12-3 or TRBV12-4 and TRBJ1-1, with 7 bases fitting TRBD1. There are 13 residues in the CDR3. With 6 bases clipped from V and 5 bases from J, the junction kept 6 bases outside the gene matches. The CDR3 loop reads CASRPRQGTEAFF. The CDR3 nucleotides read TGTGCCAGCAGACCAAGACAGGGTACTGAAGCTTTCTTT.

This clonotype was observed a handful of times. CDR3 residues: CSASRDGRVDYGYTF. CDR3 DNA: TGCAGTGCTAGCCGCGACGGCAGAGTAGACTATGGCTACACCTTC. The rearrangement joins TRBV20-1 to TRBJ1-2; D remains unclear. CDR3 length equals 15 residues. V was cut by 3 bases and J by 3 bases, with 17 bases left in between. From germline, CDR1 is DFQATT and CDR2 SNEGSKA (reference sequence).

The chain recombines TRBV6-2 or TRBV6-3 with TRBJ2-1, with TRBD1 matching 9 bases. The CDR3 is made up of 14 amino acids. Losses at the gene ends were 6 bases for V and 10 bases for J; bases not matched to a gene: 10. CDR1 is MNHEY and CDR2 is SVGEGT in the germline V gene. The CDR3: CASRGGTGSREQFF. The CDR3 nucleotides are TGTGCCAGCAGGGGGGGGACAGGGTCACGCGAGCAGTTCTTC.

The chain carries TRBV4-1 and TRBJ1-2; D is undetermined. The CDR3 spans 14 residues. The germline V gene encodes CDR1 MGHRA and CDR2 YSYEKL. The V end was cut by 4 bases, the J end by 3 bases, with 12 bases between. For the CDR3, the DNA is TGCGCCAGCAGCCGAGGAGGGAGGGACTATGGCTACACCTTC. Translation gives CASSRGGRDYGYTF.

This clonotype came up a few times. V usage is TRBV6-6 and J usage is TRBJ2-5; either TRBD1 or TRBD2 may fit D (6 bases each). The CDR3 covers 10 residues. Germline lookup yields CDR1 MNHNY and CDR2 SVGAGI (reference sequence). V shed 8 bases and J shed 7 bases, with 8 bases lying between them. CDR3 residues: CASGGGTQYF. In DNA form, the CDR3 reads TGTGCCAGCGGAGGGGGGACCCAGTACTTC.

The sample holds a few counts of this clonotype. J is TRBJ2-7 and V is TRBV6-5; 7 positions agree with TRBD1. V lost 1 base, J lost 6 bases, and 9 bases stayed unmatched. This CDR3 is 15 amino acids long. Germline V CDR1 and CDR2: MNHEY, SVGAGI. CDR3 coding DNA: TGTGCCAGCAGTTACTGGGACAGCAGTCTCACCGAGCAGTACTTC. Protein sequence: CASSYWDSSLTEQYF.

V gene TRBV5-5 combines with J gene TRBJ1-5; TRBD1 is a possible D gene (5 bases). Per germline, CDR1 SGHKS and CDR2 YYEKEE (reference sequence). V shed 2 bases and J shed 0 bases, with 9 bases lying between them. CDR3 length: 15 residues. CDR3 DNA: TGTGCCAGCAGCTTCCTTGGGGGTAGCAATCAGCCCCAGCATTTT. Protein product: CASSFLGGSNQPQHF.

In this sample, this clonotype turned up a few times. CDR3 amino acids: CAPWVEYF. In DNA form, the CDR3 reads TGTGCCCCCTGGGTGGAGTACTTC. The chain uses TRBV27 and TRBJ2-7, with no clear D. This CDR3 contains 8 residues. Germline V gene data show CDR1 as MNHEY and CDR2 as SMNVEV (reference sequence). The germline V and J ends were trimmed by 11 bases and 11 bases, with 10 bases remaining between them.

Many counts were recorded for this clonotype. The chain joins TRBV7-9 to TRBJ2-1; D is undetermined. Germline V gives CDR1 SEHNR, CDR2 FQNEAQ (reference sequence). Trimming cost V 1 base and J 6 bases, with 7 bases left between them. The CDR3 length is 13 residues. CDR3 coding DNA: TGTGCCAGCAGCTTAGAGGCAGGCAATGAGCAGTTCTTC. This codes for CASSLEAGNEQFF. The full variable domain, with the rest looked up from reference TRBV7-9 and TRBJ2-1, is DTGVSQNPRHKITKRGQNVTFRCDPISEHNRLYWYRQTLGQGPEFLTYFQNEAQLEKSRLLSDRFSAERPKGSFSTLEIQRTEQGDSAMYLCASSLEAGNEQFFGPGTRLTVL.

This clonotype was recorded many times. This chain connects TRBV29-1 to TRBJ2-1; no clear D. The CDR3 extends over 14 amino acids. CDR1 is SQVTM and CDR2 is ANQGSEA in the germline V gene. The germline V and J ends were trimmed by 3 bases and 0 bases, with 9 bases remaining between them. The CDR3 spells CSVDGYSSYNEQFF. CDR3 nucleotides: TGCAGCGTTGACGGCTACTCCTCCTACAATGAGCAGTTCTTC.

The chain has TRBV7-8 and TRBJ2-1, with 10 bases lining up with TRBD2. Germline V gene lookup returns CDR1 SGHVS and CDR2 FQNEAQ. This CDR3 contains 15 residues. J was trimmed by 5 bases and V by 5 bases; bases with no gene match: 6. This CDR3 is CASSVIAGGDNEQFF. The CDR3 nucleotides are TGTGCCAGCAGCGTCATAGCGGGAGGTGACAATGAGCAGTTCTTC.

This clonotype came up a few times. The genes are TRBV7-9 and TRBJ2-5, with D maybe TRBD1 (7 bases). V was cut by 5 bases and J by 1 base, with 14 bases left in between. Per germline, CDR1 SEHNR and CDR2 FQNEAQ (reference sequence). This CDR3 spans 15 amino acids. This chain's CDR3 is CASSQGGQSQETQYF. CDR3 nucleotides: TGTGCCAGCAGCCAGGGGGGACAGAGCCAAGAGACCCAGTACTTC.

The chain combines TRBV2 with TRBJ2-7; D is unresolved. Trimming cost V 3 bases and J 0 bases, with 9 bases left between them. The CDR3 length is 14 residues. The germline V gene encodes CDR1 SNHLY and CDR2 FYNNEI. The chain's CDR3 is CASSDKGFSYEQYF. CDR3 bases: TGTGCCAGCAGTGATAAGGGATTCTCCTACGAGCAGTACTTC.

The rearrangement links TRBV9 to TRBJ2-3; 14 bases align to TRBD2. The germline V gene encodes CDR1 SGDLS and CDR2 YYNGEE. This CDR3 is built from 16 residues. The junction had 3 bases not matched to a gene; V was cut back by 3 bases and J by 3 bases. The CDR3 spells CASSAGLAGDTDTQYF. In DNA, the CDR3 is TGTGCCAGCAGCGCGGGACTAGCGGGAGATACAGATACGCAGTATTTT.

The CDR3: CSASAAGVWSNQPQHF. The CDR3 DNA is TGCAGTGCTAGCGCGGCGGGGGTGTGGAGCAATCAGCCCCAGCATTTT. This chain uses TRBV20-1 with TRBJ1-5; the D gene is possibly TRBD1 (5 bases). CDR1 and CDR2 from the germline V gene are DFQATT and SNEGSKA (reference sequence). V was shortened by 3 bases and J by 1 base, with 16 bases between the two germline ends. The CDR3 totals 16 residues.

This clonotype was picked up a small number of times. The chain couples TRBV25-1 to TRBJ1-2; D is possibly TRBD1 (6 bases). The V end was cut by 2 bases, the J end by 4 bases, with 11 bases between. CDR1 and CDR2 from the germline V gene are MGHDK and SYGVNS. The CDR3 runs 14 residues. The CDR3 region has the DNA TGTGCCAGCAGTGAACCGACAGGATTCTATGGCTACACCTTC. Protein: CASSEPTGFYGYTF.

This CDR3 is CASSYGTASNEQFF. For the CDR3, the DNA is TGTGCCAGCAGTTACGGGACAGCCTCGAATGAGCAGTTCTTC. The chain has TRBV6-5 and TRBJ2-1, with 7 bases that match TRBD1. Germline lookup yields CDR1 MNHEY and CDR2 SVGAGI. The CDR3 spans 14 residues. With V trimmed by 2 bases and J by 7 bases, 5 bases remained unmatched.

Only a few counts were recorded for this clonotype. The chain links TRBV7-3 to TRBJ2-7; D remains ambiguous. The V and J ends lost 2 bases and 1 base respectively, with 12 bases between them. The CDR3 runs 15 residues. The germline CDR1 and CDR2 sequences are SGHTA and FQGTGA. CDR3 residues: CASSLGGPTSYEQYF. CDR3 sequence (DNA): TGTGCCAGCAGCTTAGGCGGACCTACATCCTACGAGCAGTACTTC.

This clonotype was found a few times. This sequence joins TRBV7-2 and TRBJ2-7, with 8 nucleotides matching TRBD2. Germline loops: CDR1 SGHTA, CDR2 FQGNSA. Losses at the gene ends were 2 bases for V and 2 bases for J; bases not matched to a gene: 5. This CDR3 is built from 15 residues. CDR3 residues: CASSLRPAGAYEQYF. CDR3 DNA sequence: TGTGCCAGCAGCTTAAGGCCAGCGGGGGCCTACGAGCAGTACTTC.

The CDR3 region is CASRSGASLWNEQFF. The CDR3 DNA reads TGTGCCAGCAGATCAGGGGCGTCCTTGTGGAATGAGCAGTTCTTC. V is TRBV12-3 or TRBV12-4 and J is TRBJ2-1; weak D call: TRBD1 (6 bases). This CDR3 has 15 residues. With 6 bases removed from V and 7 bases from J, the gap between germline ends came to 19 bases.

The rearrangement uses TRBV20-1 and TRBJ2-7, with D perhaps matching TRBD1 or TRBD2 (5 bases each). The CDR3 totals 13 residues. V was clipped by 1 base and J by 5 bases, with 12 bases between them. Germline assignment: CDR1 DFQATT and CDR2 SNEGSKA (reference sequence). As DNA, the CDR3 is TGCAGTGCTAGAGCTACGGGACGGCACGAGCAGTACTTC. Translated: CSARATGRHEQYF.

This chain uses TRBV4-1 with TRBJ2-2; weak D call: TRBD2 (6 bases). The CDR3 has 16 amino acids. Germline V gene data show CDR1 as MGHRA and CDR2 as YSYEKL. Trimming left V 0 bases short and J 7 bases short, with 15 bases between. The CDR3 coding sequence is TGCGCCAGCAGCCAAGAGTCAGGGATGGAGGGCGGGGAGCTGTTTTTT. It encodes CASSQESGMEGGELFF.

This chain uses TRBV20-1 with TRBJ2-1, with a possible D match to TRBD2 (5 bases). CDR3 length: 16 residues. Per germline, CDR1 DFQATT and CDR2 SNEGSKA (reference sequence). The V and J ends lost 0 bases and 0 bases respectively, with 12 bases between them. In DNA, the CDR3 is TGCAGTGCTAGAGATGGAGCGGCTAGCTCCTACAATGAGCAGTTCTTC. Residues: CSARDGAASSYNEQFF.